The entry below gives a single T cell receptor beta chain sequence along with its context. It was with a sample-barcoded 5' primer and a J-beta primer mix that a second PCR of roughly 7 to 12 cycles was run. TCRdb redid the calling of the 5' RACE reads with MiXCR, one entry per CDR3 protein. Among about 2 million distinct CDR3 sequences listed, just under 50% were seen once. This entry comes from a study of blood T cells in healthy people across ages. In germline, CDR1 is SGHTA, CDR2 FQGNSA. CDR3 length: 16 amino acids. V was pared by 5 bases and J by 4 bases, with 12 bases of the junction left unmatched.

This receptor was taken from a woman aged 40-49 years in good health. The sample comprised blood. The chain joins TRBV7-2 to TRBJ1-2; TRBD1 matches at 8 bases. The CDR3 protein is CASSGDFRGRSYGYTF. The CDR3 bases are TGTGCCAGCAGCGGAGATTTCAGGGGGCGCAGCTATGGCTACACCTTC.